This T cell receptor (beta chain) derives from a study of cytomegalovirus exposure and HLA in healthy donors. The CDR3 is made up of 14 amino acids. The germline V gene encodes CDR1 SQVTM and CDR2 ANQGSEA. The germline V and J ends were trimmed by 4 bases and 0 bases, with 9 bases remaining between them. Comments on this clone: What it recognizes is unknown.

In the PCR, 60 Vbeta and 13 Jbeta primers were used. Profiling relied on immunoSEQ multiplex PCR, and the TCRdb table lists in-frame clones only, not all of them. The repertoire holds 110,000 or so clones, around three quarters seen once, with 2.7% in the top ten. Findings and limits, study-wide: Among immune exposure information, only CMV serostatus was available. Fewer N-insertions than the approximately 700-donor mean were reportedly shown by an Asian-associated ancestry cluster in a later analysis. Researchers reported from a later analysis that most CMV-associated TCR beta chains appeared HLA-restricted.

Source material: PBMCs. The TCR sequence derives from a female donor in good health and CMV-seronegative. The chain links TRBV29-1 to TRBJ2-2; D call uncertain. The CDR3 loop reads CSVGAGANTGELFF. CDR3 coding DNA: TGCAGCGTTGGGGCAGGCGCGAACACCGGGGAGCTGTTTTTT.